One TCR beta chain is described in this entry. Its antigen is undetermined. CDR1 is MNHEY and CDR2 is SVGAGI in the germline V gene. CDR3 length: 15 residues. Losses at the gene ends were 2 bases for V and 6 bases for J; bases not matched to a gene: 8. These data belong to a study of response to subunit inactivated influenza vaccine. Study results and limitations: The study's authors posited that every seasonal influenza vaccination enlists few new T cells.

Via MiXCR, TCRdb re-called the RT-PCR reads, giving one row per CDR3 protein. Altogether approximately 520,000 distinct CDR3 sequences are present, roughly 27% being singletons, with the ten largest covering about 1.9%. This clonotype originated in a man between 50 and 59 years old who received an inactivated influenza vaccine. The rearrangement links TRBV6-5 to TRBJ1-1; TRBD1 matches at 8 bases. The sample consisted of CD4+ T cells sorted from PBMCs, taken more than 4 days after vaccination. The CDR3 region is CASSYERTGRSEAFF. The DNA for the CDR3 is TGTGCCAGCAGTTACGAAAGGACAGGGCGCTCTGAAGCTTTCTTT.